The following is a TCR beta chain sequence with its context. This record comes from a study of blood T cell repertoires in COVID-19. The CDR3 is 15 amino acids. V dropped 4 bases and J dropped 8; count of bases not matched to a gene: 14. The germline V gene has CDR1 GTSNPN and CDR2 SVGIG (reference sequence). The method was immunoSEQ multiplex PCR; TCRdb's version includes in-frame clones alone and lacks a portion of them. Among about 190,000 clones listed, about 84% were seen once. J is TRBJ1-2 and V is TRBV30; 9 bases fit TRBD1. This clonotype was sampled from a man in his forties with acute COVID-19. Sequences were obtained from PBMCs or T cells enriched from blood (not recorded which). DNA for the CDR3: TGTGCCTGGATTAAAAGGGACAGGGAGGCCGTCGGCTACACCTTC. Amino acids: CAWIKRDREAVGYTF.